One sample yielded the 31 T cell receptor beta chains listed below, sequenced in a study of blood T cell repertoires in COVID-19. The method was immunoSEQ multiplex PCR; TCRdb's version includes in-frame clones alone and lacks a portion of them. Of just over 250,000 clones listed, 91% were seen once; the top ten hold approximately 2.5%. Sample: peripheral blood. The receptors here all came from a person in their late teens or twenties with COVID-19, enrolled during active disease.

This clone was seen a handful of times. This sequence joins TRBV30 and TRBJ2-2; 8 nucleotides line up with TRBD2. Germline CDR1 reads GTSNPN; CDR2 reads SVGIG (reference sequence). Losses at the gene ends were 0 bases for V and 3 bases for J; bases not matched to a gene: 9. The CDR3 is 17 residues long. CDR3 region: CAWSVMGREAHTGELFF. Here the CDR3 DNA reads TGTGCCTGGAGTGTAATGGGGCGGGAGGCACACACCGGGGAGCTGTTTTTT.

The rearrangement links TRBV9 to TRBJ1-5; 8 bases match TRBD1. V gave up 3 bases and J gave up 2 bases; unmatched junction bases: 4. The germline V gene encodes CDR1 SGDLS and CDR2 YYNGEE. The CDR3 is made up of 15 amino acids. The CDR3 reads CASSAGTGGNQPQHF. CDR3 coding DNA: TGTGCCAGCAGCGCAGGGACAGGAGGCAATCAGCCCCAGCATTTT.

The chain recombines TRBV10-3 with TRBJ2-4; 7 nucleotides match TRBD2. Per the germline V gene, CDR1 is ENHRY and CDR2 is SYGVKD. The CDR3 spans 16 residues. The ends lost 6 bases at V and 3 bases at J; junction bases unmatched: 11. The DNA of the CDR3 is TGTGCCATCAGCCCCGGACTAGTGGGGGACAAAAACATTCAGTACTTC. Residues: CAISPGLVGDKNIQYF.

This chain joins TRBV24-1 and TRBJ1-3; TRBD1 matches 9 bases. Germline lookup yields CDR1 KGHDR and CDR2 SFDVKD. This CDR3 has 16 amino acids. The V and J ends lost 7 bases and 5 bases, in that order; junction bases with no gene match: 11. The CDR3 loop reads CATRLRDRESRNTIYF. The CDR3 DNA follows: TGTGCCACCAGACTCCGGGACAGGGAGAGCAGAAACACCATATATTTT.

The chain uses TRBV27 and TRBJ1-1; 7 bases line up with TRBD1. The CDR3 length is 14 residues. The ends lost 5 bases at V and 3 bases at J; junction bases unmatched: 6. Germline values: CDR1 MNHEY, CDR2 SMNVEV (reference sequence). Here the CDR3 DNA reads TGTGCCAGCAGTCCCGGGGACAGTTACACTGAAGCTTTCTTT. Translating gives CASSPGDSYTEAFF.

The J gene is TRBJ2-2, the V gene TRBV5-7, with a possible D match to TRBD2 (5 bases). TRBV5-7 is filed as an ORF, its function uncertain. V lost 3 bases and J 2 bases, leaving 14 bases between the germline ends. The CDR3 consists of 16 residues. The CDR3 coding sequence is TGTGCCAGCAGCTCTCGAAGCCGGGGAAACACCGGGGAGCTGTTTTTT. Translated: CASSSRSRGNTGELFF.

V gene TRBV6-5 combines with J gene TRBJ1-5; 8 nucleotides match TRBD1. CDR1 is MNHEY and CDR2 is SVGAGI in the germline V gene. V shed 5 bases and J 1 base; nucleotides not matched to a gene: 4. The CDR3 extends over 15 amino acids. Here the CDR3 DNA reads TGTGCCAGCAGTCCTTGGACAGGGAGCAATCAGCCCCAGCATTTT. Translated: CASSPWTGSNQPQHF.

This clone was counted once. The gene calls are TRBV5-1 and TRBJ2-2; 9 bases align to TRBD1. After removal of 3 bases from V and 7 bases from J, the junction contained 7 bases not matched to a gene. The CDR3 consists of 15 residues. Germline V gene lookup returns CDR1 SGHRS and CDR2 YFSETQ. Written as DNA, the CDR3 is TGCGCCAGCAGCTACTGGACAGGGGATAACGGGGAGCTGTTTTTT. This translates into CASSYWTGDNGELFF.

V usage is TRBV18 and J usage is TRBJ2-1; D is possibly TRBD2 (6 bases). Trimming shortened V by 2 bases and J by 2 bases, and 10 bases separated the two germline ends. In germline, CDR1 is KGHSH, CDR2 LQKENI. This CDR3 has 15 amino acids. CDR3 sequence reads: CASSPALAPYNEQFF. In nucleotides, the CDR3 is TGTGCCAGCTCACCAGCCCTAGCGCCCTACAATGAGCAGTTCTTC.

The chain couples TRBV19 to TRBJ2-2; TRBD1 aligns across 10 bases. V was clipped by 1 base and J by 4 bases; unmatched bases: 3. There are 16 residues in the CDR3. In germline, CDR1 is LNHDA, CDR2 SQIVND (reference sequence). CDR3 nucleotides: TGTGCCAGTAGTATAGGACAGGGGGCGAGCACCGGGGAGCTGTTTTTT. Translation: CASSIGQGASTGELFF.

This chain uses TRBV4-1 with TRBJ2-3; tentatively, D is TRBD2 (5 bases). V lost 2 bases and J 2 bases, leaving 17 bases between the germline ends. CDR1 and CDR2 from the germline V gene are MGHRA and YSYEKL. The CDR3 extends over 17 amino acids. The DNA for the CDR3 is TGCGCCAGCAGCCAAACCGCGCTAGCAGCGAACACAGATACGCAGTATTTT. Translated, it gives CASSQTALAANTDTQYF.

The chain's CDR3 is CASREVSYGYTF. CDR3 DNA: TGTGCCAGCCGGGAGGTCAGCTATGGCTACACCTTC. The V gene is TRBV9, the J gene TRBJ1-2; D is unclear. V dropped 7 bases and J dropped 4 bases, with 11 bases sitting between them. The CDR3 is made up of 12 amino acids. The V gene's germline CDR1 is SGDLS and CDR2 YYNGEE.

The V and J genes are TRBV15 and TRBJ1-1; TRBD1 agrees at 8 bases. CDR3 size: 16 residues. The trim removed 5 bases at V and 4 bases at J, leaving 12 bases unmatched. CDR1 LNHNV and CDR2 YYDKDF come from the germline V gene (reference sequence). In nucleotides, the CDR3 is TGTGCCACCAGCCACCCTCTGACAGGGGAGGGCACTGAAGCTTTCTTT. It yields the protein CATSHPLTGEGTEAFF.

This rearrangement joins TRBV13 to TRBJ1-5; D is uncertain. CDR1 is PRHDT and CDR2 is FYEKMQ in the germline V gene (reference sequence). With 0 bases removed from V and 5 bases from J, the gap between germline ends came to 11 bases. The CDR3 has 15 amino acids. The CDR3, as DNA: TGTGCCAGCAGCTTAGGGACGGGTCTTTATCAGCCCCAGCATTTT. Protein product: CASSLGTGLYQPQHF.

This clone was seen once. The rearrangement uses TRBV21-1 and TRBJ1-4; the table's D call, TRBD1, has no DNA check behind it. TRBV21-1 is flagged as a pseudogene. The CDR3 length is 14 residues. The CDR3 spells CASSKWDRDEKLFF. CDR3 nucleotide sequence: TGTGCCAGCAGCAAATGGGACAGGGACGAAAAACTGTTTTTT.

This chain connects TRBV19 to TRBJ2-1, with D tentatively TRBD2 (5 bases). CDR1 is LNHDA and CDR2 is SQIVND in the germline V gene (reference sequence). V was cut by 1 base and J by 3 bases, with 7 bases left in between. The CDR3 totals 14 residues. The CDR3 DNA reads TGTGCCAGTAGTATAGGGACTTTCTACAATGAGCAGTTCTTC. Its protein product is CASSIGTFYNEQFF.

The chain recombines TRBV6-2 or TRBV6-3 with TRBJ2-3; tentatively, D is TRBD1 (6 bases). The CDR3 consists of 17 residues. Germline lookup yields CDR1 MNHEY and CDR2 SVGEGT. Trimming took off 3 bases at V and 0 bases at J, with 16 bases between the two ends. Here the CDR3 DNA reads TGTGCCAGCAGTTATCCGCACAGGGAGAGTAGCACAGATACGCAGTATTTT. Translating gives CASSYPHRESSTDTQYF.

The chain links TRBV7-2 to TRBJ2-5, with 7 bases that match TRBD2. CDR3 length: 19 residues. The ends lost 1 base at V and 5 bases at J; junction bases unmatched: 19. The germline gives CDR1 SGHTA, CDR2 FQGNSA. CDR3 sequence: CASSLVRWVSSGGAETQYF. As DNA, the CDR3 is TGTGCCAGCAGCTTAGTTCGTTGGGTGTCTAGCGGAGGCGCGGAGACCCAGTACTTC.

The chain joins TRBV16 to TRBJ2-2, with 7 bases identical to TRBD1. Germline CDR1 reads KGHSY; CDR2 reads FQNENV. The ends lost 7 bases at V and 6 bases at J; junction bases unmatched: 8. This CDR3 is built from 14 residues. The CDR3 nucleotides are TGTGCCAGCAACTACAGACAGGGTTCCGGGGAGCTGTTTTTT. This translates into CASNYRQGSGELFF.

This sequence joins TRBV28 and TRBJ2-1; no clear D. V was trimmed by 5 bases and J by 4 bases, leaving 3 bases between them. The length of the CDR3 is 11 residues. Germline CDR1 MDHEN, CDR2 SYDVKM. The CDR3 DNA is TGTGCCAGCAGTCCATACAATGAGCAGTTCTTC. It specifies CASSPYNEQFF. The full variable domain, with the rest looked up from reference TRBV28 and TRBJ2-1, is DVKVTQSSRYLVKRTGEKVFLECVQDMDHENMFWYRQDPGLGLRLIYFSYDVKMKEKGDIPEGYSVSREKKERFSLILESASTNQTSMYLCASSPYNEQFFGPGTRLTVL.

J is TRBJ1-5 and V is TRBV2; tentatively, D is TRBD1 (6 bases). This CDR3 comprises 16 residues. CDR1 is SNHLY and CDR2 is FYNNEI in the germline V gene. V lost 6 bases to trimming and J lost 5 bases, with 20 bases between them. This CDR3 is CASSREGGRLDQPQHF. The CDR3 DNA is TGTGCCAGCAGCCGAGAGGGGGGGAGGTTGGATCAGCCCCAGCATTTT.

This chain uses TRBV5-4 with TRBJ2-7; TRBD1 matches at 10 bases. V was clipped by 4 bases and J by 5 bases; unmatched bases: 9. The length of the CDR3 is 15 residues. Germline-derived CDR1 and CDR2 are SGHNT and YYREEE (reference sequence). Here the CDR3 DNA reads TGTGCCAGCAGCCCCCGGACAGGGGGTAGCCACGAGCAGTACTTC. This codes for CASSPRTGGSHEQYF.

A single count supports this clone. V usage is TRBV6-5 and J usage is TRBJ1-1; no firm D call. Germline V lookup: CDR1 MNHEY, CDR2 SVGAGI. This CDR3 has 14 amino acids. V lost 4 bases to trimming and J lost 2 bases, with 11 bases between them. CDR3: CASSLTELNTEAFF. The CDR3 region has the DNA TGTGCCAGCAGTTTAACAGAGCTTAACACTGAAGCTTTCTTT.

The chain couples TRBV4-2 to TRBJ2-7, with 8 bases identical to TRBD2. After removal of 2 bases from V and 6 bases from J, the junction contained 12 bases not matched to a gene. Germline loops: CDR1 LGHNA, CDR2 YNFKEQ. The CDR3 sequence is 16 residues long. Written as DNA, the CDR3 is TGTGCCAGCAGCCAACCAACCGGGACTAGGGCGGGCGAGCAGTACTTC. Its protein is CASSQPTGTRAGEQYF.

V usage is TRBV4-1 and J usage is TRBJ1-1; tentative D call: TRBD1 (6 bases). Trimming took 5 bases from V and 0 from J, leaving 7 bases between them. Looked up from germline, CDR1 is MGHRA and CDR2 is YSYEKL. This CDR3 contains 13 residues. The CDR3 DNA reads TGCGCCAGCAGCGAGGGGGTGAACACTGAAGCTTTCTTT. It yields the protein CASSEGVNTEAFF.

The gene calls are TRBV4-2 and TRBJ2-3; the D gene is possibly TRBD1 (5 bases). V lost 1 base and J 2 bases, leaving 10 bases between the germline ends. The CDR3 has 15 amino acids. Germline CDR1 LGHNA, CDR2 YNFKEQ. The CDR3 DNA is TGTGCCAGCAGCCAAGTGCAGGGTCTCACAGATACGCAGTATTTT. Translated: CASSQVQGLTDTQYF.

J is TRBJ1-2 and V is TRBV6-5, with 7 positions matching TRBD1. Germline-derived CDR1 and CDR2 are MNHEY and SVGAGI. Trimming took 5 bases from V and 4 from J; bases not matched to a gene: 4. CDR3 length equals 13 residues. The CDR3 reads CASSPQGGYGYTF. The CDR3 DNA follows: TGTGCCAGCAGTCCTCAGGGGGGCTATGGCTACACCTTC.

The chain recombines TRBV7-8 with TRBJ2-1, with D unresolved. CDR1 is SGHVS and CDR2 is FQNEAQ in the germline V gene. This CDR3 spans 15 amino acids. The ends were cut back, 5 bases at V and 0 bases at J, with 11 bases in the middle. CDR3 amino acids: CASSLSWSSYNEQFF. The CDR3 nucleotides read TGTGCCAGCAGCCTCTCTTGGAGCTCCTACAATGAGCAGTTCTTC.

V and J are TRBV18 and TRBJ2-3; 7 bases match TRBD2. J lost 3 bases, V lost 4 bases, and 7 bases had no gene match. The CDR3 is 15 amino acids. Germline CDR1 reads KGHSH; CDR2 reads LQKENI. CDR3 sequence (DNA): TGTGCCAGCTCACGCTGGGGCGGGAGTACAGATACGCAGTATTTT. It specifies CASSRWGGSTDTQYF.

This chain joins TRBV7-2 and TRBJ2-7, with 8 nucleotides matching TRBD2. The CDR3 extends over 15 amino acids. CDR1 is SGHTA, CDR2 FQGNSA, per germline. After removal of 4 bases from V and 3 bases from J, the junction contained 8 bases not matched to a gene. CDR3 sequence (DNA): TGTGCCAGCAGCTCCCGAGTGAGCGGGAGCTACGAGCAGTACTTC. Translated, it gives CASSSRVSGSYEQYF. Full variable domain (remainder filled in from reference TRBV7-2 and TRBJ2-7): GAGVSQSPSNKVTEKGKDVELRCDPISGHTALYWYRQSLGQGLEFLIYFQGNSAPDKSGLPSDRFSAERTGGSVSTLTIQRTQQEDSAVYLCASSSRVSGSYEQYFGPGTRLTVT.

This chain links TRBV5-1 with TRBJ1-1; D not certain. The V end was cut by 1 base, the J end by 5 bases, with 21 bases between. The germline gives CDR1 SGHRS, CDR2 YFSETQ. There are 17 residues in the CDR3. The CDR3 sequence is CASSLSPAPTTGTEAFF. CDR3 sequence (DNA): TGCGCCAGCAGCTTGTCGCCGGCACCTACAACGGGGACTGAAGCTTTCTTT.